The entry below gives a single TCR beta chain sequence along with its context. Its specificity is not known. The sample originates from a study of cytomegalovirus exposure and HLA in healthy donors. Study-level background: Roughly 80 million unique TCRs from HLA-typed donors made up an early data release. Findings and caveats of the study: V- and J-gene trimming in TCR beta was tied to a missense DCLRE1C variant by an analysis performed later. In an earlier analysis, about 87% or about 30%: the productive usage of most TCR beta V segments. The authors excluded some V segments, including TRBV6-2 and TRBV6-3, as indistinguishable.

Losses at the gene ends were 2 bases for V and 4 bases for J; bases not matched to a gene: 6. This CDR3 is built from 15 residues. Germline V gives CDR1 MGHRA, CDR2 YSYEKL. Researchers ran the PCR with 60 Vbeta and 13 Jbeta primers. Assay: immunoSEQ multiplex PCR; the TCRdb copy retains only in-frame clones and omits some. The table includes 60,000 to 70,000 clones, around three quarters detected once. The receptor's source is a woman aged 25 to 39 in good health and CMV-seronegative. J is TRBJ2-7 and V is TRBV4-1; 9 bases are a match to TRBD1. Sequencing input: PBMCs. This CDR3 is CASSQPIDRGYEQYF. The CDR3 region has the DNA TGCGCCAGCAGCCAACCCATTGACAGGGGGTACGAGCAGTACTTC.